Listed below are T cell receptor beta chains from one sample, sequenced in a study of tumor-infiltrating lymphocytes in primary liver carcinoma. One entry per CDR3 protein results from TCRdb running MiXCR on the multiplex PCR reads. The repertoire consists of roughly 330,000 distinct CDR3 sequences, with less than 75% occurring once and the leading ten covering 5.5% to 7%. The sample comprised peripheral blood. The origin of the receptors is a man aged 40-50 years with primary liver carcinoma and hepatitis B virus infection. CDR3s include the opening cysteine and the closing phenylalanine or tryptophan. Fields, in order: D gene, clone size, J gene, V gene, CDR3 length, CDR3 DNA, CDR3 protein. A D gene is named only where the DNA matches it firmly. Size values are once, few and many counts, or a class for expanded clones, and some rows have none.

- - TRBJ2-5 TRBV5-1 15 TGCGCCAGCAGCTTGGGGATCGGAACCCAAGAGACCCAGTACTTC CASSLGIGTQETQYF
TRBD2 - TRBJ2-2 TRBV29-1 14 TGCAGCGTTGAGAGCGGGGTGGGGACCGGGGAGCTGTCTTTT CSVESGVGTGELSF
- - TRBJ2-2 TRBV5-1 16 TGCGCCAGCAGCTTGTGGGGGCACGCGAACACCGGGGAGCTGTTTTTT CASSLWGHANTGELFF
TRBD1 many TRBJ1-1 TRBV6-1 14 TGTGCCAGCGGAAAAGACAGGGTGATCACTGAAGCTTTCTTT CASGKDRVITEAFF
TRBD1 once TRBJ2-5 TRBV11-2 18 TGTGCCAGTAGCCGGGGACAGGGGGCGTATTCCGCGCAAGAGACCCAGTACTTC CASSRGQGAYSAQETQYF
- - TRBJ2-7 TRBV11-2 14 TGTGTCAGCAGCTTAGATCCACGGTACTACGAACAGTACTTC CVSSLDPRYYEQYF
- - TRBJ2-1 TRBV11-1 14 TGTGCAAGCAGCCGAAGCGAGGGCCTGAATGAGCAGTTCTTC CASSRSEGLNEQFF
- few TRBJ1-1 TRBV5-6 14 TGTGCCAGCAGCTTGGAACAGCTGAACACTGAAGCTTTCTTT CASSLEQLNTEAFF
- - TRBJ1-1 TRBV6-6 14 TGTGTCAGCATTTACATCCGGTTTTCGGCTGAAGCTTTCTTT CVSIYIRFSAEAFF
- - TRBJ2-7 TRBV11-1 14 TGTGCCAGCAGCCTAGAGCGTCGGGGAAGGGAGCAGTACTTC CASSLERRGREQYF
- - TRBJ2-2 TRBV27 16 TGTGTTAGCCGCCAGGGCACCCGCTCCTCGACCTGGGAGCTGTTTTTT CVSRQGTRSSTWELFF
TRBD1 - TRBJ2-7 TRBV11-2 18 TGTGCCAGCAGCTTTGTTGTGTTACGGGACAGTTACTCCTGCGAGAAGTACTTC CASSFVVLRDSYSCEKYF
- few TRBJ2-3 TRBV6-6 12 TGTGCCAGCAGTGGGTGCACAGATACGCAGTATTTT CASSGCTDTQYF
- - TRBJ2-7 TRBV11-2 13 TGTGCCAGCAGCTTCGTGAACACCCACGGACAGTACTTC CASSFVNTHGQYF
- once TRBJ2-7 TRBV11-2 18 TGTACCAGCAGCCCATTCCTTAGGGGGGACGGTAACTCCTACGAGAAGTACTTC CTSSPFLRGDGNSYEKYF
- - TRBJ2-1 TRBV5-1 15 TGCGCCAGCAGCTTGGGAGCGGCACTTCCAAGTGAGCAGTTCTTC CASSLGAALPSEQFF
- - TRBJ2-7 TRBV6-5 15 TGTACTAGCAGTCCTAACCGGCACCCCACCTACGAGCAGTACTTC CTSSPNRHPTYEQYF
- - TRBJ2-5 TRBV12-3/TRBV12-4 14 TGTGCCAGCAGTTTCGGGAATACTCAAGAGATCCAGTACTTC CASSFGNTQEIQYF
- - TRBJ2-1 TRBV29-1 12 TGCAGCGCCCGGATGTTGGGAAAAGAGCAGTTCTTC CSARMLGKEQFF
- - TRBJ2-5 TRBV5-6 14 TGTGCCAGCAGCCTCAAGATTTACCAAGAGACCCAGTACTTC CASSLKIYQETQYF
- - TRBJ2-3 TRBV12-3/TRBV12-4 12 TGTGCCAACAGTCAGGGCACAGATACGCAGTATTTT CANSQGTDTQYF
- - TRBJ1-6 TRBV11-2 18 TGTGCCAGCGGCTACAGTGTGGTCCTCAGCTCCTATAATTCACCCCTCCACTTT CASGYSVVLSSYNSPLHF
TRBD2 many TRBJ2-1 TRBV6-1 18 TGTGCCAGCAGTGCCGTAGGGGGCGGGGGGGGAATAGAAAATGAGCAGTTCTTC CASSAVGGGGGIENEQFF
TRBD1 few TRBJ2-7 TRBV25-1 15 TGTGCCAGCAGTGGAGAGACAGGGGCCTACTACGAGCAGTACTTC CASSGETGAYYEQYF
TRBD2 - TRBJ2-1 TRBV6-2/TRBV6-3 17 TGTGCCAGCAGCTCCCGCCCTACCGGGACTAGACACAATGAGCAGTTCTTC CASSSRPTGTRHNEQFF
TRBD1 once TRBJ1-5 TRBV5-6 17 TGTGCCAGCAGCTTAGGACAGGATCCTTATAGCAATCAGCCCCAGCATTTT CASSLGQDPYSNQPQHF
- few TRBJ2-5 TRBV5-4 15 TGTGCCAGCAGCGGAGGGGACTCCTACCAAGAGACCCAGTACTTC CASSGGDSYQETQYF
TRBD1 many TRBJ1-4 TRBV29-1 12 TGCAGCGTCCGGGACAGGGACGAAAAACTGTTTTTT CSVRDRDEKLFF
- many TRBJ1-2 TRBV30 14 TGTGCCTGGCGACGAATCGGGACTAACTATGGCTACACCTTC CAWRRIGTNYGYTF
- - TRBJ2-7 TRBV11-2 14 TGTACCAGCAACTCCGACAGGTACTCCTACGAGCAGTACTTC CTSNSDRYSYEQYF
- - TRBJ2-1 TRBV24-1 14 TGTGCCACCAGTGCAAGCGAGCCCTACAATGAGCAGTTCTTC CATSASEPYNEQFF
- many TRBJ2-2 TRBV12-3/TRBV12-4 12 TGTGCCAGCACTGACAGCCTGGGGGAGCTGTTTTTT CASTDSLGELFF
- - TRBJ2-1 TRBV11-2 13 TGTGCCAGCGGCACCCCCGGGGGTGGTGAGGAGTTCTTC CASGTPGGGEEFF
TRBD2 once TRBJ2-5 TRBV4-2 18 TGTGCCGGCAGCCCAGCACTAGCGGGAACGATGCGCCAAGAGACCCAGTACTTC CAGSPALAGTMRQETQYF
TRBD1 - TRBJ2-7 TRBV14 16 TGTGCCAGCAGCCAAAAAGTCGGGACAGGGACCCACGAGCAGTACTTC CASSQKVGTGTHEQYF
TRBD1 many TRBJ2-5 TRBV12-3/TRBV12-4 13 TGTGCCAGCAGTTTAAGACAGGGAGAGACCCAGTACTTC CASSLRQGETQYF
TRBD1 - TRBJ1-4 TRBV20-1 14 TGCAGTGCGCCCCTGACAGGGGGGAATGAAAAACTGTTTTTT CSAPLTGGNEKLFF
TRBD2 - TRBJ2-5 TRBV12-3/TRBV12-4 13 TGTACCAGCAGTTTCCTAGCGGGAGAGATCCAGTACTTC CTSSFLAGEIQYF
- - TRBJ2-7 TRBV11-2 12 TGTACCAGCAGCTTACAGGGTTACGAGCACTACTTC CTSSLQGYEHYF
- - TRBJ2-4 TRBV6-1 13 TGTGCCAGCTGTGGTACAGGGTTGGACATTGAGTACTTC CASCGTGLDIEYF
- many TRBJ2-7 TRBV5-6 14 TGTGCCAGCAGCTTGGCACAAAGGGGAGCCGAGCAGTACTTC CASSLAQRGAEQYF
- - TRBJ1-1 TRBV6-6 14 TGTGTCAGCAGTGGGACTGGGGTAAGGACTGAAGCTTTCTTT CVSSGTGVRTEAFF